These 32 T cell receptor beta chains came from one sample sequenced in a study of long-term antiretroviral therapy in people with HIV. Researchers report immunoSEQ v3.0 was run at survey level. The assay was immunoSEQ multiplex PCR, and TCRdb's table has in-frame clones only and misses some. The table has tens of thousands of clones, roughly 85% seen once. The specimen comprised unsorted PBMCs, sampled 2.3 years after starting antiretroviral therapy. These receptors were obtained from a man between 40 and 49 years old with HIV.

J is TRBJ1-4 and V is TRBV6-1; tentative D call: TRBD1 (6 bases). The V end lost 7 bases, the J end lost 6 bases, and 18 bases lay between the germline ends. The CDR3 contains 15 residues. Germline lookup yields CDR1 MNHNS and CDR2 SASEGT. The CDR3 sequence is CASTPGQPGHEKLFF. CDR3 bases: TGTGCCAGCACCCCCGGACAGCCGGGACATGAAAAACTGTTTTTT.

The chain links TRBV13 to TRBJ2-7, with TRBD2 matching 12 bases. Germline CDR1 reads PRHDT; CDR2 reads FYEKMQ (reference sequence). CDR3 length: 16 residues. V lost 0 bases to trimming and J lost 4 bases; unmatched junction nucleotides: 4. The CDR3 sequence is CASSLGGLAGRYEQYF. The DNA for the CDR3 is TGTGCCAGCAGCTTAGGAGGACTAGCGGGGCGTTACGAGCAGTACTTC.

This sequence joins TRBV11-2 and TRBJ2-7, with D possibly being TRBD1 (6 bases). The germline V and J ends were trimmed by 5 bases and 3 bases, with 11 bases remaining between them. This CDR3 contains 13 residues. Germline V gene lookup returns CDR1 SGHAT and CDR2 FQNNGV. CDR3 DNA sequence: TGTGCCAGCAGCCCCGGGACACTCTACGAGCAGTACTTC. Protein sequence: CASSPGTLYEQYF.

The V call is TRBV13, the J call TRBJ2-5; tentative D call: TRBD2 (5 bases). Per the germline V gene, CDR1 is PRHDT and CDR2 is FYEKMQ (reference sequence). This CDR3 has 12 residues. Trimming removed 5 bases from V and 5 bases from J, with 9 bases in between. The CDR3 protein is CASSQLGETQYF. The CDR3 bases are TGTGCCAGCAGCCAACTAGGGGAGACCCAGTACTTC. Full variable domain (remainder filled in from reference TRBV13 and TRBJ2-5): AAGVIQSPRHLIKEKRETATLKCYPIPRHDTVYWYQQGPGQDPQFLISFYEKMQSDKGSIPDRFSAQQFSDYHSELNMSSLELGDSALYFCASSQLGETQYFGPGTRLLVL.

This chain joins TRBV28 and TRBJ2-2; 7 bases fit TRBD1. Germline V gene sequence: CDR1 MDHEN, CDR2 SYDVKM. The junction had 2 bases not matched to a gene; V was cut back by 3 bases and J by 1 base. This CDR3 has 15 amino acids. CDR3 amino acids: CASSFGTENTGELFF. The DNA of the CDR3 is TGTGCCAGCAGTTTCGGGACAGAGAACACCGGGGAGCTGTTTTTT. The full variable domain, rest sourced from reference TRBV28 and TRBJ2-2, is DVKVTQSSRYLVKRTGEKVFLECVQDMDHENMFWYRQDPGLGLRLIYFSYDVKMKEKGDIPEGYSVSREKKERFSLILESASTNQTSMYLCASSFGTENTGELFFGEGSRLTVL.

V usage is TRBV9 and J usage is TRBJ1-2; no definite D call. The length of the CDR3 is 13 residues. Germline CDR1 and CDR2: SGDLS and YYNGEE. Trimming pared 0 bases from V and 5 bases from J, leaving 8 bases between. CDR3 sequence (DNA): TGTGCCAGCAGCGTAGGGCAGTTATATGGCTACACCTTC. Protein sequence: CASSVGQLYGYTF.

The chain is built from TRBV19 and TRBJ1-1; maybe TRBD1 (5 bases). CDR3 length: 17 amino acids. Germline V gene sequence: CDR1 LNHDA, CDR2 SQIVND (reference sequence). Trimming left V 6 bases short and J 8 bases short, with 28 bases between. The CDR3 loop is CASSPGQRMTLWGEAFF. The CDR3 region has the DNA TGTGCCAGTAGCCCCGGACAACGCATGACGTTATGGGGAGAAGCTTTCTTT.

V usage is TRBV29-1 and J usage is TRBJ2-2; D is unresolved. This CDR3 is built from 14 residues. V lost 3 bases to trimming and J lost 1 base, with 9 bases between them. The germline gives CDR1 SQVTM, CDR2 ANQGSEA. The CDR3 region is CSVDGVLNTGELFF. The CDR3 bases are TGCAGCGTTGACGGAGTCTTGAACACCGGGGAGCTGTTTTTT.

This clone was observed a single time. This chain's CDR3 is CASSPFTSGSTEQFF. The CDR3, as DNA: TGTGCCAGCAGCCCGTTTACTAGCGGGAGTACTGAGCAGTTCTTC. The chain has TRBV27 and TRBJ2-1; 11 bases fit TRBD2. V shed 6 bases and J 9 bases; nucleotides not matched to a gene: 10. Germline V gene lookup returns CDR1 MNHEY and CDR2 SMNVEV (reference sequence). CDR3 size: 15 residues.

The chain joins TRBV6-6 to TRBJ2-2; D may match TRBD1 or TRBD2 (6 bases each). Germline V gene sequence: CDR1 MNHNY, CDR2 SVGAGI (reference sequence). V was clipped by 2 bases and J by 8 bases, with 15 bases between them. The CDR3 runs to 15 residues. This CDR3 reads CASSYERGAAGELFF. The CDR3 nucleotides read TGTGCCAGCAGTTACGAGAGGGGGGCAGCGGGGGAGCTGTTTTTT.

V usage is TRBV4-1 and J usage is TRBJ2-7, with 7 bases matching TRBD1. The CDR3 length is 15 residues. Germline assignment: CDR1 MGHRA and CDR2 YSYEKL. V lost 0 bases to trimming and J lost 11 bases; unmatched junction nucleotides: 13. CDR3 sequence (DNA): TGCGCCAGCAGCCAAGAAACAAACCCACGACAGGGAAAGTACTTC. Translating gives CASSQETNPRQGKYF.

This clone has only one observation. This chain joins TRBV13 and TRBJ2-1; TRBD2 matches at 9 bases. Germline-derived CDR1 and CDR2 are PRHDT and FYEKMQ (reference sequence). J gave up 2 bases and V 4 bases, and 15 bases lay outside the gene matches. This CDR3 has 19 residues. CDR3 DNA sequence: TGTGCCAGCAGCTCAACCACCGGGGGGGTAGCGGGGGCCTACAATGAGCAGTTCTTC. Its protein product is CASSSTTGGVAGAYNEQFF.

V is TRBV6-5 and J is TRBJ1-1; D is ambiguous. V lost 0 bases and J 0 bases, leaving 5 bases between the germline ends. The germline V gene encodes CDR1 MNHEY and CDR2 SVGAGI. The CDR3 covers 14 residues. The DNA for the CDR3 is TGTGCCAGCAGTTACTCGACCTTGAACACTGAAGCTTTCTTT. Protein product: CASSYSTLNTEAFF.

This chain joins TRBV6-5 and TRBJ1-1; D uncertain. This CDR3 region has 14 residues. Germline V CDR1 and CDR2: MNHEY, SVGAGI. The germline V and J ends were trimmed by 2 bases and 0 bases, with 7 bases remaining between them. The CDR3 sequence is CASSYAAMNTEAFF. DNA for the CDR3: TGTGCCAGCAGTTACGCCGCCATGAACACTGAAGCTTTCTTT.

This clone was observed a handful of times. J is TRBJ2-2 and V is TRBV7-9; D unresolved. Germline CDR1 is SEHNR and CDR2 is FQNEAQ (reference sequence). V was pared by 6 bases and J by 0 bases, with 14 bases between. The CDR3 consists of 16 residues. CDR3 protein: CASSQRASANTGELFF. For the CDR3, the DNA is TGTGCCAGCAGTCAAAGGGCTTCCGCGAACACCGGGGAGCTGTTTTTT. The full variable domain, in which reference TRBV7-9 and TRBJ2-2 provide the parts outside the CDR3, is DTGVSQNPRHKITKRGQNVTFRCDPISEHNRLYWYRQTLGQGPEFLTYFQNEAQLEKSRLLSDRFSAERPKGSFSTLEIQRTEQGDSAMYLCASSQRASANTGELFFGEGSRLTVL.

J is TRBJ1-5 and V is TRBV6-1; D remains unclear. The CDR3 has 14 residues. The germline V gene has CDR1 MNHNS and CDR2 SASEGT. V lost 6 bases to trimming and J lost 0 bases, with 9 bases between them. The CDR3 here is CASRDRRSNQPQHF. The CDR3 nucleotides are TGTGCCAGCAGGGACCGACGTAGCAATCAGCCCCAGCATTTT.

V and J are TRBV2 and TRBJ1-2, with 11 bases fitting TRBD1. The CDR3 loop spans 14 amino acids. CDR1 and CDR2 (germline): SNHLY, FYNNEI. J was trimmed by 5 bases and V by 6 bases; bases with no gene match: 5. The CDR3 loop reads CASRGGTGGYGYTF. Here the CDR3 DNA reads TGTGCCAGCAGGGGAGGGACAGGGGGATATGGCTACACCTTC. The full variable domain, with the rest looked up from reference TRBV2 and TRBJ1-2, is EPEVTQTPSHQVTQMGQEVILRCVPISNHLYFYWYRQILGQKVEFLVSFYNNEISEKSEIFDDQFSVERPDGSNFTLKIRSTKLEDSAMYFCASRGGTGGYGYTFGSGTRLTVV.

This clone was picked up a small number of times. The chain joins TRBV20-1 to TRBJ1-2; the D gene is possibly TRBD1 (6 bases). The CDR3 has 11 residues. Germline CDR1 is DFQATT and CDR2 is SNEGSKA (reference sequence). V was pared by 1 base and J by 9 bases, with 9 bases between. As DNA, the CDR3 is TGCAGTGCTAGAGTTCAGGGGAGCTACACCTTC. Translating it yields CSARVQGSYTF.

The chain recombines TRBV14 with TRBJ2-3; 7 nucleotides align to TRBD1. The CDR3 is 14 amino acids. Germline CDR1 reads SGHDN; CDR2 reads FVKESK. J lost 4 bases, V lost 7 bases, and 8 bases had no gene match. The CDR3 region has the DNA TGTGCCAGCAACCTAGGGGGCTACTCAGATACGCAGTATTTT. Translated, it gives CASNLGGYSDTQYF.

The chain employs TRBV9 and TRBJ2-3, with D perhaps matching TRBD1 or TRBD2 (7 bases each). The V gene's germline CDR1 is SGDLS and CDR2 YYNGEE. The CDR3 covers 16 residues. The germline V and J ends were trimmed by 3 bases and 9 bases, with 23 bases remaining between them. CDR3 coding DNA: TGTGCCAGCAGCGAGGGAGGGACAGCCGCTTCGGAGACGCAGTATTTT. It codes for CASSEGGTAASETQYF.

The chain uses TRBV5-6 and TRBJ2-1, with D possibly being TRBD2 (6 bases). The germline V gene has CDR1 SGHDT and CDR2 YYEEEE. The V end was cut by 2 bases, the J end by 2 bases, with 17 bases between. CDR3 size: 17 residues. Here the CDR3 reads CASSFPGGGIPYNEQFF. The CDR3 DNA is TGTGCCAGCAGCTTCCCGGGTGGGGGGATCCCCTACAATGAGCAGTTCTTC.

This chain joins TRBV6-1 and TRBJ1-1; weak D call: TRBD1 (5 bases). The CDR3 has 14 amino acids. CDR1 and CDR2 from the germline V gene are MNHNS and SASEGT. Trimming cost V 0 bases and J 5 bases, with 10 bases left between them. The DNA of the CDR3 is TGTGCCAGCAGTGAAGCGCCTGAGGGGACTGAAGCTTTCTTT. It translates to CASSEAPEGTEAFF.

This chain links TRBV15 with TRBJ1-2; 7 bases are shared with TRBD1. The J segment lost 2 bases and the V segment lost 4 bases, leaving 13 bases of the junction unmatched. Germline values: CDR1 LNHNV, CDR2 YYDKDF (reference sequence). The CDR3 totals 17 residues. The CDR3 DNA reads as TGTGCCACCAGCACATATTCCCGGGACAGCTCAAACTATGGCTACACCTTC. This codes for CATSTYSRDSSNYGYTF.

The rearrangement uses TRBV29-1 and TRBJ1-2, with 9 bases fitting TRBD1. Trimming removed 6 bases from V and 8 bases from J; junction bases left unmatched: 7. Germline V gene data show CDR1 as SQVTM and CDR2 as ANQGSEA. This CDR3 is 12 amino acids long. The CDR3 spells CSVPPTGGGYTF. CDR3 nucleotides: TGCAGCGTCCCACCGACAGGGGGGGGCTACACCTTC. Based on the CDR3 plus reference TRBV29-1 and TRBJ1-2, the full variable domain is SAVISQKPSRDICQRGTSLTIQCQVDSQVTMMFWYRQQPGQSLTLIATANQGSEATYESGFVIDKFPISRPNLTFSTLTVSNMSPEDSSIYLCSVPPTGGGYTFGSGTRLTVV.

The chain carries TRBV7-8 and TRBJ2-7; D remains ambiguous. CDR1 is SGHVS, CDR2 FQNEAQ, per germline. Between the trimmed V and J ends, which lost 1 base and 0 bases, there was a span of 16 bases. There are 17 residues in the CDR3. CDR3 DNA sequence: TGTGCCAGCAGCTTAGTCGTGGGCTCCGAGAGCTCCTACGAGCAGTACTTC. Protein: CASSLVVGSESSYEQYF. Full variable domain (outside the CDR3, taken from reference TRBV7-8 and TRBJ2-7): GAGVSQSPRYKVAKRGQDVALRCDPISGHVSLFWYQQALGQGPEFLTYFQNEAQLDKSGLPSDRFFAERPEGSVSTLKIQRTQQEDSAVYLCASSLVVGSESSYEQYFGPGTRLTVT.

The rearrangement links TRBV7-8 to TRBJ2-7; 7 nucleotides align to TRBD1. The CDR3 spans 14 residues. The germline CDR1 and CDR2 sequences are SGHVS and FQNEAQ. The J segment lost 6 bases and the V segment lost 5 bases, leaving 10 bases of the junction unmatched. In DNA form, the CDR3 reads TGTGCCAGCAGCACAGGGGTCCTTGGTATCGAGCAGTACTTC. Its translation: CASSTGVLGIEQYF.

To note about this clone: Other DNA sequences in this sample translate to the same CDR3. This chain connects TRBV29-1 to TRBJ2-7; TRBD2 aligns across 8 bases. J lost 2 bases, V lost 1 base, and 4 bases had no gene match. This CDR3 comprises 14 residues. In germline, CDR1 is SQVTM, CDR2 ANQGSEA. The CDR3 DNA sequence: TGCAGCGTTGAAGTCCCGGGGGGGCCCTACGAGCAGTACTTC. Its protein product is CSVEVPGGPYEQYF.

The rearrangement links TRBV11-2 to TRBJ2-3; D remains ambiguous. The germline V gene encodes CDR1 SGHAT and CDR2 FQNNGV. The CDR3 loop spans 16 amino acids. V lost 5 bases to trimming and J lost 2 bases, with 17 bases between them. CDR3: CASSLSGSVATDTQYF. The CDR3 DNA follows: TGTGCCAGCAGCCTTAGTGGTAGTGTTGCCACAGATACGCAGTATTTT.

The chain combines TRBV5-1 with TRBJ2-3; 7 bases are shared with TRBD1. Germline assignment: CDR1 SGHRS and CDR2 YFSETQ. Trimming at V came to 4 bases and at J to 3 bases, leaving 11 bases not matched to a gene. This CDR3 region has 16 residues. The CDR3 region is CASSPPRDSLTDTQYF. The DNA of the CDR3 is TGCGCCAGCAGCCCACCCCGGGACAGTTTAACAGATACGCAGTATTTT.

The CDR3 sequence is CAWSSWDQETQYF. CDR3 DNA: TGTGCCTGGAGTAGCTGGGACCAAGAGACCCAGTACTTC. This chain connects TRBV30 to TRBJ2-5, with unresolved D. Per germline, CDR1 GTSNPN and CDR2 SVGIG (reference sequence). V was cut by 2 bases and J by 0 bases, with 7 bases left in between. CDR3 length equals 13 residues. The whole variable domain, filled in from reference TRBV30 and TRBJ2-5, reads SQTIHQWPATLVQPVGSPLSLECTVEGTSNPNLYWYRQAAGRGLQLLFYSVGIGQISSEVPQNLSASRPQDRQFILSSKKLLLSDSGFYLCAWSSWDQETQYFGPGTRLLVL.

The V and J genes are TRBV30 and TRBJ2-1, with 7 bases fitting TRBD1. CDR3 size: 15 residues. The ends lost 4 bases at V and 1 base at J; junction bases unmatched: 7. CDR1 and CDR2 from the germline V gene are GTSNPN and SVGIG (reference sequence). The CDR3 region is CAWTRDSTSYNEQFF. For the CDR3, the DNA is TGTGCCTGGACTAGGGACAGCACATCCTACAATGAGCAGTTCTTC.

The gene calls are TRBV25-1 and TRBJ2-5, with TRBD2 as a possible D gene (5 bases). The V end lost 8 bases, the J end lost 6 bases, and 13 bases lay between the germline ends. This CDR3 has 12 amino acids. Germline CDR1 and CDR2: MGHDK and SYGVNS. CDR3 sequence reads: CASETSLQTQYF. CDR3 sequence (DNA): TGTGCCAGCGAAACTAGTCTACAGACCCAGTACTTC.